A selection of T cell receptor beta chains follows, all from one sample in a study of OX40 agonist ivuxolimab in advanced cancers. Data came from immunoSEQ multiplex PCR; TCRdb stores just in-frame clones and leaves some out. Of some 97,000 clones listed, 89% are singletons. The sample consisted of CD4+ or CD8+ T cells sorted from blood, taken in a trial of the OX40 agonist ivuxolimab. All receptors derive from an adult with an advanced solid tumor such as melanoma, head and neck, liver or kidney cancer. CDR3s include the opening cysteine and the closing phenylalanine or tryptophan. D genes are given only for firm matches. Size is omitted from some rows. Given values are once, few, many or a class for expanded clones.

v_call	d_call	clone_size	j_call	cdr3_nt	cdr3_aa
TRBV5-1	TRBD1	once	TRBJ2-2	TGCGCCAGCAGCTCCCGTGGGACAGGGGGTAAAGTCGACACCGGGGAGCTGTTTTTT	CASSSRGTGGKVDTGELFF
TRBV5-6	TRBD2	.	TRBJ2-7	TGTGCCAGCAGCCTTCCGGGACTAGTGTCGGGGGAGCAGTACTTC	CASSLPGLVSGEQYF
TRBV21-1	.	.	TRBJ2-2	TGTGCCGACAGGACTAGTTGGGAAGCCGGGGAGCTGTTTTTT	CADRTSWEAGELFF
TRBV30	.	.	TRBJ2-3	TGTGCCTGGAGGGTATTGACAGATACGCAGTATTTT	CAWRVLTDTQYF
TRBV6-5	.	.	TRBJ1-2	TGTGCCAGCAGCCGGGGCGAGAACTATGGCTACACCTTC	CASSRGENYGYTF
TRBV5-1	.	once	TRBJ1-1	TGCGCCAGCAGCTTGGTTTCAGGGGCGAGCACTGAAGCTTTCTTT	CASSLVSGASTEAFF
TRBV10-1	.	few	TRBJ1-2	TGCGCCAGCAGCCCAGATCGGGGGGCGTATGGCTACACCTTC	CASSPDRGAYGYTF
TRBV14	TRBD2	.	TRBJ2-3	TGTGCCAGCAGCCTTTTCGGGGGACTAGCGGGAGACTCAGATACGCAGTATTTT	CASSLFGGLAGDSDTQYF
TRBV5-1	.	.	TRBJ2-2	TGCGCCAGCAGCCCTATCTTCCTCCGACAGGCGAACACCGGGGAGCTGTTTTTT	CASSPIFLRQANTGELFF
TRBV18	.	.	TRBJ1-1	TGTGCCAGCTCACCACTCCGGGGCCGTATGAACACTGAAGCTTTCTTT	CASSPLRGRMNTEAFF
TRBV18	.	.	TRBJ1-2	TGTGCCAGCTCACCGCGTAAACGGGGTGGCTACACCTTC	CASSPRKRGGYTF
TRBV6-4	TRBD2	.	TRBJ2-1	TGTGCCAGCAAAAGCGGGGGGGCCGCTGAGCAGTTCTTC	CASKSGGAAEQFF
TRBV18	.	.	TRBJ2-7	TGTGCCAGCTCACCCCGGGACGGCTCCTACGAGCAGTACTTC	CASSPRDGSYEQYF
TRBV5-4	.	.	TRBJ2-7	TGTGCCAGCAGCTCCCGGAGCCGAGATACTTCGGAGCAGTACTTC	CASSSRSRDTSEQYF
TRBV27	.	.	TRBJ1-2	TGTGCCAGCAGTTTGACACAGGGCTATGGCTACACCTTC	CASSLTQGYGYTF
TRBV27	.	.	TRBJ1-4	TGTGCCAGCAGTACCACAGCAACTAATGAAAAACTGTTTTTT	CASSTTATNEKLFF
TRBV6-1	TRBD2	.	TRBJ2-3	TGTGCCAGCCCGAGGGACGGGAGGGCAGATACGCAGTATTTT	CASPRDGRADTQYF
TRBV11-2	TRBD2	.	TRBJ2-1	TGTGCCAGCAGGGTAGCGGGAGGGCCTTACAATGAGCAGTTCTTC	CASRVAGGPYNEQFF
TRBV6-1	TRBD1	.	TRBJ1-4	TGTGCCAGCAGGACAGGGGACCTCCGAAAACTGTTTTTT	CASRTGDLRKLFF
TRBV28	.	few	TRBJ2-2	TGTGCCTCCGGCTTGGGGCGCGCCACCGGGGAGCTGTTTTTT	CASGLGRATGELFF
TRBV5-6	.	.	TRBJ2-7	TGTGCCAGCAGCCTCCGGGACAACTTAGGGTACGAGCAGTACTTC	CASSLRDNLGYEQYF
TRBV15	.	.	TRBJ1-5	TGTGCCACCAGCAGAGATGGCGGGGCTTTCAATCAGCCCCAGCATTTT	CATSRDGGAFNQPQHF
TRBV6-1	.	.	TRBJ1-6	TGTGCCAGCAAAACCACAGGGCTGGGTTCACCCCTCCACTTT	CASKTTGLGSPLHF
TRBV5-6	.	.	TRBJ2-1	TGTGCCAGCAGCCTAGTGGCCAGGGCCCGCTCCTACAATGAGCAGTTCTTC	CASSLVARARSYNEQFF
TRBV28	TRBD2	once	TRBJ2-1	TGTGCCAGCAGGCCTACTAGCGGGGGGAGGAATGAGCAGTTCTTC	CASRPTSGGRNEQFF
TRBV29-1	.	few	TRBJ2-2	TGCAGCGTTAAGGTCGGTTACGCCGGGGAGCTGTTTTTT	CSVKVGYAGELFF
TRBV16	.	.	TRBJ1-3	TGTGCCAGCGCTGCTGGGAGCTCTGGAAACACCATATATTTT	CASAAGSSGNTIYF